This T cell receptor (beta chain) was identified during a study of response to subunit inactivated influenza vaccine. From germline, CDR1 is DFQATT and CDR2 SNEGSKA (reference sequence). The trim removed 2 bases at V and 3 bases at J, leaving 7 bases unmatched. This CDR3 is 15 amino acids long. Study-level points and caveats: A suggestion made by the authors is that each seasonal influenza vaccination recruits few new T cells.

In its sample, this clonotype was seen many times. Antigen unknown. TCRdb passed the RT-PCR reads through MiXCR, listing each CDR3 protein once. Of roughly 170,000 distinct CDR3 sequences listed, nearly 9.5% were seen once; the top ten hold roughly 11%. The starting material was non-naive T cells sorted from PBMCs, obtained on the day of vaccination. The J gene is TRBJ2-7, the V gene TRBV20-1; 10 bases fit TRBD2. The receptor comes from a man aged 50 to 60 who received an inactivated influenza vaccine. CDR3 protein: CSARRLAGDFYEQYF. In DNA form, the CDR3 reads TGCAGTGCTAGAAGGCTAGCGGGGGACTTCTACGAGCAGTACTTC.